This passage covers 21 T cell receptor beta chains from one sample sequenced in a study of blood T cell repertoires in COVID-19 (dated by TCRdb to the early 2020s). The library relied on the immunoSEQ multiplex PCR assay. TCRdb obtained this table from immuneACCESS and retained in-frame rearrangements with V and J assigned. These tables miss some clones; where compared with another copy, unresolved V genes account for less than half of the shortfall, and the remainder is unexplained. For this sample the table gives 150,000 or so clones, of which 70% to 90% were detected only once. The ten largest make up about 4.7% of the sample. Sequencing input: peripheral blood. All receptors come from a human donor in a cohort sampled during active COVID-19.

This clone was found once. The chain employs TRBV2 and TRBJ1-4; 8 bases line up with TRBD1. The CDR3 is made up of 14 amino acids. Germline lookup yields CDR1 SNHLY and CDR2 FYNNEI. J was trimmed by 4 bases and V by 6 bases; bases with no gene match: 4. The CDR3 DNA reads as TGTGCCAGCAGGACGACAGGGGTTAATGAAAAACTGTTTTTT. Translating it yields CASRTTGVNEKLFF.

The V gene is TRBV6-2 or TRBV6-3, the J gene TRBJ1-1; D is unresolved. Germline V lookup: CDR1 MNHEY, CDR2 SVGEGT. This CDR3 is 12 amino acids long. The V end was cut by 3 bases, the J end by 10 bases, with 12 bases between. CDR3 sequence: CASSYPGRGAFF. The CDR3 DNA is TGTGCCAGCAGTTATCCCGGGCGGGGAGCTTTCTTT.

The CDR3 reads CASSLYGGVTEAFF. The CDR3 DNA reads TGTGCCAGCAGCTTGTATGGGGGGGTCACTGAAGCTTTCTTT. The chain is built from TRBV5-8 and TRBJ1-1; D perhaps matches TRBD1 (5 bases). The CDR3 has 14 residues. V lost 1 base and J 4 bases, leaving 11 bases between the germline ends. Germline CDR1 SGHTS, CDR2 YDEGEE.

This chain joins TRBV12-3 or TRBV12-4 and TRBJ2-7, with a possible D match to TRBD1 (6 bases). Trimming took 6 bases from V and 6 from J, leaving 9 bases between them. The CDR3 contains 11 residues. The CDR3 DNA reads as TGTGCCAGCAGACTAGGGGGCGAGCAGTACTTC. Amino acid sequence: CASRLGGEQYF.

The chain joins TRBV29-1 to TRBJ2-7; 7 bases match TRBD2. This CDR3 contains 12 residues. Germline V CDR1 and CDR2: SQVTM, ANQGSEA. Unmatched junction bases numbered 8, after V lost 6 bases and J lost 6 bases. The CDR3, as DNA: TGCAGCGTGGGACTACATCTAGGCGAGCAGTACTTC. This translates into CSVGLHLGEQYF.

The chain is built from TRBV9 and TRBJ1-6; no definite D call. This CDR3 is 14 amino acids long. Between the trimmed V and J ends, which lost 2 bases and 5 bases, there was a span of 8 bases. CDR1 SGDLS and CDR2 YYNGEE come from the germline V gene. CDR3 coding DNA: TGTGCCAGCAGCGTGTTAGCCGATAATTCACCCCTCCACTTT. This codes for CASSVLADNSPLHF.

This rearrangement joins TRBV11-3 to TRBJ2-3; D perhaps matches TRBD2 (6 bases). CDR1 is SGHNT and CDR2 is YENEEA in the germline V gene. The CDR3 consists of 15 residues. V was cut by 1 base and J by 1 base, with 9 bases left in between. The CDR3 protein is CASSLVGGGTDTQYF. The CDR3 DNA follows: TGTGCCAGCAGCTTAGTGGGGGGTGGCACAGATACGCAGTATTTT.

The V and J genes are TRBV7-7 and TRBJ1-1, with no clear D. CDR1 and CDR2 from the germline V gene are SSHAT and FNYEAQ (reference sequence). The CDR3 loop spans 13 amino acids. Between the trimmed V and J ends, which lost 4 bases and 3 bases, there was a span of 9 bases. In DNA, the CDR3 is TGTGCCAGCAGCTCGGACTGGGACACTGAAGCTTTCTTT. Protein sequence: CASSSDWDTEAFF.

CDR3 bases: TGTGCCAGCAAGGCCCGACTAGCGGACTCCTACGAGCAGTACTTC. This codes for CASKARLADSYEQYF. The genes are TRBV2 and TRBJ2-7; TRBD2 aligns across 9 bases. V was clipped by 7 bases and J by 0 bases; unmatched bases: 7. Germline V gives CDR1 SNHLY, CDR2 FYNNEI. This CDR3 has 15 amino acids.

V gene TRBV21-1 combines with J gene TRBJ2-6; the table calls TRBD1, which could not be checked here. TRBV21-1 is designated a pseudogene. The CDR3 runs to 17 residues. The CDR3 DNA reads as TGTGCCAGAGTCCGGGACACATACAAATCTGGGGCCAACGTCCTGACTTTC. It translates to CARVRDTYKSGANVLTF.

This chain links TRBV24-1 with TRBJ2-7, with D perhaps TRBD2 (5 bases). CDR1 is KGHDR, CDR2 SFDVKD, per germline. The CDR3 sequence is 13 residues long. The ends were cut back, 9 bases at V and 3 bases at J, with 14 bases in the middle. Here the CDR3 reads CATSRPGSYEQYF. The CDR3 coding sequence is TGTGCCACCTCCCGGCCGGGAAGCTACGAGCAGTACTTC.

The J gene is TRBJ1-2, the V gene TRBV28, with 9 nucleotides matching TRBD1. This CDR3 comprises 12 residues. Trimming removed 10 bases from V and 5 bases from J; junction bases left unmatched: 5. CDR1 MDHEN and CDR2 SYDVKM come from the germline V gene. The CDR3 nucleotides read TGTGCCACCACACAGGGGGCTTATGGCTACACCTTC. Its protein is CATTQGAYGYTF.

This chain connects TRBV2 to TRBJ1-5; TRBD1 is a possible D gene (5 bases). Germline V gives CDR1 SNHLY, CDR2 FYNNEI. Trimming cost V 7 bases and J 3 bases, with 13 bases left between them. CDR3 length equals 14 residues. CDR3 DNA: TGTGCCAGCACGGGGGAGAGGGTCAATCAGCCCCAGCATTTT. Its translation: CASTGERVNQPQHF. The full variable domain, with the rest looked up from reference TRBV2 and TRBJ1-5, is EPEVTQTPSHQVTQMGQEVILRCVPISNHLYFYWYRQILGQKVEFLVSFYNNEISEKSEIFDDQFSVERPDGSNFTLKIRSTKLEDSAMYFCASTGERVNQPQHFGDGTRLSIL.

The genes are TRBV6-1 and TRBJ1-1; TRBD1 matches at 7 bases. The V and J ends lost 3 bases and 12 bases, in that order; junction bases with no gene match: 7. The CDR3 runs to 12 residues. Germline CDR1 and CDR2: MNHNS and SASEGT. The CDR3 reads CASSEGGTESFF. CDR3 nucleotide sequence: TGTGCCAGCAGTGAGGGTGGGACAGAATCTTTCTTT.

In its sample, this clone was seen once. This chain's CDR3 is CASSPGVTSGEQYF. The CDR3 region has the DNA TGTGCCAGCAGCCCGGGGGTGACTAGCGGGGAGCAGTACTTC. The chain recombines TRBV9 with TRBJ2-7, with 10 positions matching TRBD2. Germline CDR1 reads SGDLS; CDR2 reads YYNGEE. CDR3 length: 14 residues. The ends lost 4 bases at V and 7 bases at J; junction bases unmatched: 8.

The chain joins TRBV5-1 to TRBJ2-7; TRBD2 aligns across 14 bases. V was pared by 7 bases and J by 3 bases, with 21 bases of the junction left unmatched. The CDR3 spans 20 residues. CDR1 is SGHRS and CDR2 is YFSETQ in the germline V gene. CDR3 coding DNA: TGCGCCAGCCGACGCTCAACCGGGACTAGCGGGGGCCCTCGGGTCTACGAGCAGTACTTC. Its translation: CASRRSTGTSGGPRVYEQYF.

The J gene is TRBJ1-1, the V gene TRBV11-3; no clear D gene. CDR1 is SGHNT, CDR2 YENEEA, per germline. The CDR3 runs to 13 residues. V shed 5 bases and J shed 4 bases, with 11 bases lying between them. The CDR3: CASSGRRGTEAFF. The CDR3 DNA reads TGTGCCAGCAGCGGCAGACGAGGCACTGAAGCTTTCTTT.

The chain links TRBV7-9 to TRBJ1-4; no firm D call. Between the trimmed V and J ends, which lost 2 bases and 2 bases, there was a span of 12 bases. The CDR3 totals 16 residues. Germline V CDR1 and CDR2: SEHNR, FQNEAQ (reference sequence). In nucleotides, the CDR3 is TGTGCCAGCAGCTTAACCCTAAGTGCGACTAATGAAAAACTGTTTTTT. Translation gives CASSLTLSATNEKLFF.

V usage is TRBV6-1 and J usage is TRBJ2-1, with 7 bases matching TRBD2. CDR1 and CDR2 (germline): MNHNS, SASEGT. CDR3 length: 15 residues. V was pared by 2 bases and J by 0 bases, with 1 base of the junction left unmatched. The DNA for the CDR3 is TGTGCCAGCAGTGAACCGGGGGGCTCCTACAATGAGCAGTTCTTC. This sequence encodes CASSEPGGSYNEQFF.

The chain is built from TRBV5-1 and TRBJ1-2; D possibly corresponds to TRBD1 (5 bases). With 0 bases removed from V and 5 bases from J, the gap between germline ends came to 11 bases. This CDR3 spans 14 amino acids. Germline CDR1 SGHRS, CDR2 YFSETQ. CDR3 region: CASSLVDTTYGYTF. CDR3 in DNA: TGCGCCAGCAGCTTGGTGGACACGACTTATGGCTACACCTTC.

The V and J genes are TRBV9 and TRBJ2-7; 8 bases agree with TRBD2. This CDR3 has 15 amino acids. J gave up 2 bases and V 2 bases, and 6 bases lay outside the gene matches. CDR1 and CDR2 from the germline V gene are SGDLS and YYNGEE. CDR3 DNA: TGTGCCAGCAGCGTTAGGCCGGGAGGGCCCTACGAGCAGTACTTC. It is translated as CASSVRPGGPYEQYF.